The source of this T cell receptor (beta chain) is a study of graft-versus-host responses after intestinal transplantation. Regarding the study as a whole: The recipient marrow held GvH clones, and some of them showed up first in ileum or blood.

Some clones are missing from TCRdb's copy, which holds only in-frame ones; the method was immunoSEQ multiplex PCR. The sample holds approximately 97,000 clones, 85% to 95% seen once. The germline CDR1 and CDR2 sequences are SGHRS and YFSETQ. There are 16 residues in the CDR3. Trimming at V came to 4 bases and at J to 4 bases, leaving 8 bases not matched to a gene. A remark on this clone: The antigen is not known.

This clonotype was sampled from a human donor who was the organ donor for an intestinal transplant. The chain uses TRBV5-1 and TRBJ2-5; 12 bases are shared with TRBD2. Material: unstimulated CD8+ T cells sorted from spleen or lymph node cells, obtained before transplant. The CDR3 region is CASSTPTSGSGETQYF. In nucleotides, the CDR3 is TGCGCCAGCAGCACGCCGACTAGCGGGAGCGGAGAGACCCAGTACTTC.